Below, 25 T cell receptor beta chains from the same sample are listed, as sequenced in a study of blood T cell repertoires in COVID-19. The protocol was immunoSEQ multiplex PCR, while the TCRdb copy is restricted to in-frame clones and leaves out a portion. In the table there are hundreds of thousands of clones, 80% to 90% of which are singletons. The sequenced sample was peripheral blood. The receptors originated from a woman aged 50 to 65 with COVID-19, enrolled during active disease.

J is TRBJ2-1 and V is TRBV14; D not certain. V gave up 2 bases and J gave up 3 bases, with 11 bases separating them. The CDR3 length is 15 residues. Germline values: CDR1 SGHDN, CDR2 FVKESK. CDR3 region: CASSQLGSYYNEQFF. CDR3 coding DNA: TGTGCCAGCAGCCAACTAGGATCATACTACAATGAGCAGTTCTTC.

The V and J genes are TRBV3-1 (or the pseudogene TRBV3-2) and TRBJ2-1; 11 nucleotides match TRBD2. Trimming cost V 4 bases and J 1 base; bases outside gene matches: 3. Per the germline V gene, CDR1 is LGHDT and CDR2 is YNNKEL (reference sequence). This CDR3 comprises 16 residues. CDR3 loop: CASSLGTSGSYNEQFF. CDR3 DNA sequence: TGTGCCAGCAGCCTCGGGACTAGCGGTTCCTACAATGAGCAGTTCTTC.

The J gene is TRBJ1-1, the V gene TRBV5-3; TRBD1 aligns across 11 bases. Being an ORF, TRBV5-3 has a function that is uncertain. The V segment lost 3 bases and the J segment 1 base; nucleotides outside the gene matches: 8. The CDR3 covers 17 residues. The CDR3 DNA reads as TGTGCCAGAAGCTCCAAGGACAGGGGGCATGGGAACACTGAAGCTTTCTTT. It yields the protein CARSSKDRGHGNTEAFF.

This clone has only a few counts. The chain couples TRBV30 to TRBJ2-3, with D maybe TRBD2 (6 bases). The V gene lost 5 bases and the J gene lost 3 bases, with 12 bases spanning the gap. The V gene's germline CDR1 is GTSNPN and CDR2 SVGIG (reference sequence). The CDR3 covers 13 residues. In DNA form, the CDR3 reads TGTGCCTGGGGCCGGGAGTTTACAGATACGCAGTATTTT. Its translation: CAWGREFTDTQYF.

This clone showed up just a few times. The chain joins TRBV6-2 or TRBV6-3 to TRBJ2-2, with D possibly TRBD2 on 5 matching bases. Trimming took 2 bases from V and 4 from J, leaving 17 bases between them. Looked up from germline, CDR1 is MNHEY and CDR2 is SVGEGT. This CDR3 contains 17 residues. In nucleotides, the CDR3 is TGTGCCAGCAGTTACCATCCAGCGCGGGTCGCCACCGGGGAGCTGTTTTTT. It yields the protein CASSYHPARVATGELFF.

V usage is TRBV13 and J usage is TRBJ2-3; the match to TRBD2 covers 7 bases. This CDR3 has 14 amino acids. After removal of 6 bases from V and 2 bases from J, the junction contained 5 bases not matched to a gene. The germline V gene has CDR1 PRHDT and CDR2 FYEKMQ (reference sequence). In DNA, the CDR3 is TGTGCCAGCAGGCTCGGGAGGAACACAGATACGCAGTATTTT. It is translated as CASRLGRNTDTQYF. The full variable domain, in which reference TRBV13 and TRBJ2-3 provide the parts outside the CDR3, is AAGVIQSPRHLIKEKRETATLKCYPIPRHDTVYWYQQGPGQDPQFLISFYEKMQSDKGSIPDRFSAQQFSDYHSELNMSSLELGDSALYFCASRLGRNTDTQYFGPGTRLTVL.

The rearrangement joins TRBV21-1 to TRBJ2-1; the table names TRBD1, a call not compared with the DNA. TRBV21-1 is described as a pseudogene. The CDR3 spans 18 residues. The CDR3 bases are TGTGCCAGCAGCAAAGCGGCAAACCGGGACAGGGAGAGTAATGAGCAGTTCTTC. Amino acid sequence: CASSKAANRDRESNEQFF.

The rearrangement joins TRBV28 to TRBJ2-5; possible D gene TRBD1, 6 bases. In germline, CDR1 is MDHEN, CDR2 SYDVKM. There are 16 residues in the CDR3. The V end was cut by 6 bases, the J end by 0 bases, with 17 bases between. The CDR3 DNA reads TGTGCCAGCAGCCCCCTGGACAGTCCGAACCAAGAGACCCAGTACTTC. It specifies CASSPLDSPNQETQYF.

The chain couples TRBV7-9 to TRBJ1-5; D gene unclear. Germline CDR1 reads SEHNR; CDR2 reads FQNEAQ (reference sequence). Trimming left V 4 bases short and J 1 base short, with 11 bases between. The CDR3 is made up of 15 amino acids. As DNA, the CDR3 is TGTGCCAGCAGCTCCCCAACGGGGAGCAATCAGCCCCAGCATTTT. Translated: CASSSPTGSNQPQHF.

This clone was found a few times. The rearrangement uses TRBV7-8 and TRBJ2-7, with no clear D. Germline V gene sequence: CDR1 SGHVS, CDR2 FQNEAQ. CDR3 length equals 12 residues. Trimming left V 3 bases short and J 6 bases short, with 9 bases between. Written as DNA, the CDR3 is TGTGCCAGCAGCTTCCCGCGAGGCGAGCAGTACTTC. Translating gives CASSFPRGEQYF.

CDR3 nucleotides: TGCGCCAGCAACCAAGGGGTCTTCGTGGGGACTGAAGCTTTCTTT. Amino acid sequence: CASNQGVFVGTEAFF. V and J are TRBV5-1 and TRBJ1-1, with D maybe TRBD1 (5 bases). V lost 6 bases and J 5 bases, leaving 20 bases between the germline ends. CDR3 length equals 15 residues. Germline lookup yields CDR1 SGHRS and CDR2 YFSETQ.

The V and J genes are TRBV12-5 and TRBJ2-3; D gene uncertain. The length of the CDR3 is 16 residues. V lost 0 bases to trimming and J lost 6 bases, with 16 bases between them. The germline CDR1 and CDR2 sequences are LGHNT and FRNRAP. This CDR3 reads CASGLVTVAADDTQYF. Written as DNA, the CDR3 is TGTGCTAGTGGTTTGGTAACGGTGGCGGCGGATGATACGCAGTATTTT.

The J gene is TRBJ1-2, the V gene TRBV5-4; tentative D call: TRBD1 (5 bases). In germline, CDR1 is SGHNT, CDR2 YYREEE (reference sequence). The CDR3 runs to 15 residues. With 4 bases removed from V and 4 bases from J, the gap between germline ends came to 17 bases. The CDR3 here is CASSVGQLEVYGYTF. CDR3 bases: TGTGCCAGCAGCGTTGGACAATTGGAAGTCTATGGCTACACCTTC.

The rearrangement joins TRBV5-1 to TRBJ2-5, with D perhaps matching TRBD2 (7 bases). The CDR3 contains 14 residues. V lost 0 bases, J lost 7 bases, and 13 bases lay in between. Germline-derived CDR1 and CDR2 are SGHRS and YFSETQ. This CDR3 is CASSLDGGRGTQYF. The CDR3, as DNA: TGCGCCAGCAGCTTGGACGGGGGGCGGGGGACCCAGTACTTC.

This clone was counted between two and nine times. The chain links TRBV30 to TRBJ2-7; D might be TRBD1 (6 bases). CDR3 length equals 13 residues. Germline CDR1 and CDR2: GTSNPN and SVGIG (reference sequence). Trimming left V 0 bases short and J 5 bases short, with 11 bases between. CDR3 in amino acids: CAWSVIQGNEQYF. The CDR3, as DNA: TGTGCCTGGAGTGTAATCCAGGGGAACGAGCAGTACTTC.

For the CDR3, the DNA is TGTGCCAGCAGCGCTGGCAGCTCTGGAAACACCATATATTTT. This gives the protein CASSAGSSGNTIYF. The chain couples TRBV7-3 to TRBJ1-3; D uncertain. Trimming pared 5 bases from V and 0 bases from J, leaving 8 bases between. From germline, CDR1 is SGHTA and CDR2 FQGTGA. CDR3 size: 14 residues.

This clone was observed a handful of times. This chain uses TRBV5-1 with TRBJ1-3; D is unresolved. The CDR3 extends over 13 amino acids. Germline assignment: CDR1 SGHRS and CDR2 YFSETQ. The germline V and J ends were trimmed by 1 base and 4 bases, with 6 bases remaining between them. CDR3 residues: CASSLTVGNTIYF. The CDR3 DNA follows: TGCGCCAGCAGCTTGACAGTAGGAAACACCATATATTTT.

The rearrangement uses TRBV27 and TRBJ1-2; TRBD1 matches at 8 bases. Germline V gene sequence: CDR1 MNHEY, CDR2 SMNVEV (reference sequence). V lost 2 bases and J lost 4; bases outside the gene matches: 3. CDR3 size: 14 residues. CDR3 in DNA: TGTGCCAGCAGTTTAAGCAGGGGGCTCTATGGCTACACCTTC. Its translation: CASSLSRGLYGYTF.

The V call is TRBV7-6, the J call TRBJ1-2, with D possibly being TRBD1 (6 bases). The CDR3 contains 12 residues. CDR1 is SGHVS, CDR2 FNYEAQ, per germline. The V end lost 11 bases, the J end lost 3 bases, and 13 bases lay between the germline ends. DNA for the CDR3: TGTGCCGCCGGGCAGGGGCACTATGGCTACACCTTC. This gives the protein CAAGQGHYGYTF.

The chain combines TRBV27 with TRBJ1-4; D may be TRBD1 (5 bases). Trimming cost V 6 bases and J 3 bases, with 14 bases left between them. Germline lookup yields CDR1 MNHEY and CDR2 SMNVEV (reference sequence). CDR3 length: 15 residues. CDR3 DNA sequence: TGTGCCAGCAGCTGGTCCCAGGGATCTAATGAAAAACTGTTTTTT. Translation: CASSWSQGSNEKLFF.

V usage is TRBV5-8 and J usage is TRBJ2-5; TRBD1 might be the D (7 bases). Trimming left V 2 bases short and J 9 bases short, with 14 bases between. Germline V gene data show CDR1 as SGHTS and CDR2 as YDEGEE. The CDR3 covers 13 residues. The CDR3 here is CASSFRGRSAQYF. The CDR3 coding sequence is TGTGCCAGCAGCTTCAGGGGGAGGAGTGCCCAGTACTTC.

The V call is TRBV6-4, the J call TRBJ2-4; D gene ambiguous. The CDR3 is 15 residues long. Germline CDR1 MRHNA, CDR2 SNTAGT. The V end lost 5 bases, the J end lost 4 bases, and 15 bases lay between the germline ends. The CDR3 DNA reads TGTGCCAGCAGTCTCCGCCCGGCGGAAAAAAACATTCAGTACTTC. It translates to CASSLRPAEKNIQYF.

This clone occurred once. The CDR3 nucleotides are TGTGCCAGCAGCCGAAAGACAGGAGATAATTCACCCCTCCACTTT. Its protein is CASSRKTGDNSPLHF. The chain recombines TRBV3-1 (or the pseudogene TRBV3-2) with TRBJ1-6; tentatively, D is TRBD1 (6 bases). CDR1 and CDR2 (germline): LGHDT, YNNKEL (reference sequence). V lost 4 bases and J lost 5, with 12 bases in between. The CDR3 loop spans 15 amino acids.

The genes are TRBV6-5 and TRBJ2-3; D perhaps matches TRBD2 (6 bases). The CDR3 sequence is 14 residues long. Between the trimmed V and J ends, which lost 4 bases and 1 base, there was a span of 9 bases. The germline V gene encodes CDR1 MNHEY and CDR2 SVGAGI. In nucleotides, the CDR3 is TGTGCCAGCAGTTTGGAGCGGGGCACAGATACGCAGTATTTT. Its translation: CASSLERGTDTQYF.

The table lists this clone with a count of one. This rearrangement joins TRBV30 to TRBJ1-3; D is undetermined. CDR1 GTSNPN and CDR2 SVGIG come from the germline V gene (reference sequence). V lost 0 bases to trimming and J lost 0 bases, with 6 bases between them. The CDR3 length is 14 residues. The CDR3 bases are TGTGCCTGGAGTGTATTGAGCTCTGGAAACACCATATATTTT. Its protein is CAWSVLSSGNTIYF.